This T cell receptor beta chain was captured by sequencing in a study of shared clonotypes between healthy human individuals. As regards this clone: What it recognizes is unknown.

The study separated CD4+ cells into CD45RA+ naive and CD45RA-negative memory subsets. The assay was immunoSEQ multiplex PCR, and TCRdb's table has in-frame clones only and misses some. The sample comprises roughly 1.5 million clones, 98% of which are singletons, and about 0.45% rests with the top ten. The study's findings and limits: Clonotypes not shared had lower generation probabilities than those common to all four donors.

Germline CDR1 MDHEN, CDR2 SYDVKM. The germline V and J ends were trimmed by 5 bases and 7 bases, with 24 bases remaining between them. The CDR3 sequence is 16 residues long. The receptor's source is a man aged 25 to 40 in good health. This chain uses TRBV28 with TRBJ2-7, with D possibly being TRBD2 (5 bases). The source material was naive CD4+ T cells sorted from blood. Subset denoted: CD45RA+ positively selected. CDR3 nucleotides: TGTGCCAGCAGTACCCCAGTCCGCGTCGGGATGTGGGAGCAGTACTTC. It yields the protein CASSTPVRVGMWEQYF.